This T cell receptor (beta chain) was captured by sequencing in a study of shared clonotypes between healthy human individuals. A note on this clone: The antigen is unknown.

Deep was the level used in running the assay. Every subset's genomic DNA went evenly onto several immunoSEQ plates. Assay: immunoSEQ multiplex PCR; the TCRdb copy retains only in-frame clones and omits some. Here the sample spans fewer than 2.5 million clones, 93% being singletons. General study findings and limits: Among non-shared clonotypes, generation probabilities were lower than among those shared by all four donors.

CDR3 length: 19 residues. V was pared by 5 bases and J by 5 bases, with 17 bases of the junction left unmatched. Per germline, CDR1 SGHTA and CDR2 FQGNSA. The origin of this receptor is a man aged 18 to 29 in good health. Some clones in this sample may be carry-over from other donors' samples. This chain connects TRBV7-2 to TRBJ2-5; 13 bases agree with TRBD2. Specimen: naive CD4+ T cells from PBMCs. Subset given: CD45RA+ positively selected. The CDR3 spells CASSTQSPTSGGARETQYF. The CDR3 DNA is TGTGCCAGCAGCACCCAGTCCCCTACTAGCGGGGGGGCGAGGGAGACCCAGTACTTC.